This T cell receptor (beta chain) was sequenced during a study of technical replicates of blood from a handful of donors. The assay was immunoSEQ multiplex PCR, and TCRdb's table has in-frame clones only and misses some. Among 74,000 or so clones listed, 96% were seen once. Trimming at V came to 4 bases and at J to 3 bases, leaving 13 bases not matched to a gene. CDR1 is SGHRS and CDR2 is YFSETQ in the germline V gene. The CDR3 loop spans 16 amino acids. This receptor was identified in a human donor in good health. This chain links TRBV5-1 with TRBJ2-7; TRBD1 aligns across 7 bases. Material for sequencing was T cells isolated from PBMCs. CDR3 sequence reads: CASSTRPTGVFYEQYF. CDR3 coding DNA: TGCGCCAGCAGCACGAGACCCACAGGGGTTTTCTACGAGCAGTACTTC.